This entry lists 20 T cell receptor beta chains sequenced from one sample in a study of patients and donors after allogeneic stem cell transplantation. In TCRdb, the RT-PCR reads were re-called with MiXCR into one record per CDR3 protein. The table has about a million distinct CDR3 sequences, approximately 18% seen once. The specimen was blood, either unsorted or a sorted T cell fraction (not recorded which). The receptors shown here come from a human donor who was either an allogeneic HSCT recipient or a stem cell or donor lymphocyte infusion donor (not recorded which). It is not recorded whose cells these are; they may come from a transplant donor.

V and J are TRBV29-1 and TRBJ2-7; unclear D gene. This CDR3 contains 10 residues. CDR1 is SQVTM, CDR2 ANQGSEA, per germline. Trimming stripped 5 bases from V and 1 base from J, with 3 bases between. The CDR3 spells CSVLSYEQYF. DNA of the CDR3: TGCAGCGTTCTATCCTACGAGCAGTACTTC.

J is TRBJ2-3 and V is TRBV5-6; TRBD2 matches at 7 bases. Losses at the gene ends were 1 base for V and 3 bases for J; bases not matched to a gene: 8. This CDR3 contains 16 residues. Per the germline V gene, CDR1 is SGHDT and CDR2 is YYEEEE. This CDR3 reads CASSLYGGGKTDTQYF. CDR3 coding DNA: TGTGCCAGCAGCTTGTACGGCGGGGGAAAGACAGATACGCAGTATTTT.

Here the CDR3 reads CSARLALAKNIQYF. The CDR3 DNA is TGCAGTGCTAGACTCGCGTTAGCCAAAAACATTCAGTACTTC. V gene TRBV20-1 combines with J gene TRBJ2-4, with D uncertain. The V end was cut by 2 bases, the J end by 0 bases, with 8 bases between. Germline V gene lookup returns CDR1 DFQATT and CDR2 SNEGSKA (reference sequence). The CDR3 loop spans 14 amino acids.

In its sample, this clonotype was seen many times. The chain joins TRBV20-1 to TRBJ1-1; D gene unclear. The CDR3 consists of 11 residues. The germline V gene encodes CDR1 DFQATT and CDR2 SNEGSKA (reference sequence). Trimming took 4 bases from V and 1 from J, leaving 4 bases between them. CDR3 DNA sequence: TGCAGTGCTAAAAAGAACACTGAAGCTTTCTTT. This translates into CSAKKNTEAFF.

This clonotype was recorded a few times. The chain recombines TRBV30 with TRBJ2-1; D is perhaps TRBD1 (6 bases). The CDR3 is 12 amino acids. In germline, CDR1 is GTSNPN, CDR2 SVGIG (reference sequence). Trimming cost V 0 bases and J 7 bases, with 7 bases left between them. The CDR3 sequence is CAWSVQGNEQFF. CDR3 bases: TGTGCCTGGAGTGTACAGGGTAATGAGCAGTTCTTC. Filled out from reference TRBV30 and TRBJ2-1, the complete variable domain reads SQTIHQWPATLVQPVGSPLSLECTVEGTSNPNLYWYRQAAGRGLQLLFYSVGIGQISSEVPQNLSASRPQDRQFILSSKKLLLSDSGFYLCAWSVQGNEQFFGPGTRLTVL.

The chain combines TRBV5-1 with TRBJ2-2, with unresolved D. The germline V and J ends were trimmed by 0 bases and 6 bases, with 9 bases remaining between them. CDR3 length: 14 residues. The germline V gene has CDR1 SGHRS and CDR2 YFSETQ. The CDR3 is CASSLVVGAGELFF. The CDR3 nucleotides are TGCGCCAGCAGCTTGGTAGTCGGCGCCGGGGAGCTGTTTTTT. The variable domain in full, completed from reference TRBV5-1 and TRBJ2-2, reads KAGVTQTPRYLIKTRGQQVTLSCSPISGHRSVSWYQQTPGQGLQFLFEYFSETQRNKGNFPGRFSGRQFSNSRSEMNVSTLELGDSALYLCASSLVVGAGELFFGEGSRLTVL.

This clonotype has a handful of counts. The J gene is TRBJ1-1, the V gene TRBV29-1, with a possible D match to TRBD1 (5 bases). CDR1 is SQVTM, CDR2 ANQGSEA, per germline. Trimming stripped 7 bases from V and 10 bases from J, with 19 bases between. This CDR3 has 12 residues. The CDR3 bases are TGCAGCGCCCCGGGACCACGAGGGTTAGCTTTCTTT. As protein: CSAPGPRGLAFF. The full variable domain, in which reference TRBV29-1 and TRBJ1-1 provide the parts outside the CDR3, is SAVISQKPSRDICQRGTSLTIQCQVDSQVTMMFWYRQQPGQSLTLIATANQGSEATYESGFVIDKFPISRPNLTFSTLTVSNMSPEDSSIYLCSAPGPRGLAFFGQGTRLTVV.

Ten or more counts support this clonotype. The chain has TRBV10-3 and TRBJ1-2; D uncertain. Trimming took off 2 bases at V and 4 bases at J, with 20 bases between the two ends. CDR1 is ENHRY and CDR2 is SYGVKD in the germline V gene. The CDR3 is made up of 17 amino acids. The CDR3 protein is CAISEATAKAASYGYTF. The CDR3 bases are TGTGCCATCAGTGAGGCAACAGCTAAAGCGGCTAGCTATGGCTACACCTTC.

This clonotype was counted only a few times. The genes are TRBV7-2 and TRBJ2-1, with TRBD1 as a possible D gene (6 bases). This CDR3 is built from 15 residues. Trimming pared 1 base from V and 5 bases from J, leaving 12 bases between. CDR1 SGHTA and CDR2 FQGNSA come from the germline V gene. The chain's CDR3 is CASSLGSGTNNEQFF. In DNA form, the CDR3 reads TGTGCCAGCAGCTTAGGCTCAGGGACAAACAATGAGCAGTTCTTC.

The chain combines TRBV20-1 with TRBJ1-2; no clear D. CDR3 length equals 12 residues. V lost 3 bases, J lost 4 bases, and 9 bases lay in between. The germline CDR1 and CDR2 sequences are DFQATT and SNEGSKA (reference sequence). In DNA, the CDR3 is TGCAGTGCTAGCGGTAGCGTCTATGGCTACACCTTC. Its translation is CSASGSVYGYTF.

In DNA, the CDR3 is TGTGCCAGCAGACAGGGGAGAGATCTTTCACCCCTCCACTTT. Translating it yields CASRQGRDLSPLHF. V and J are TRBV12-3 or TRBV12-4 and TRBJ1-6, with 7 bases identical to TRBD1. This CDR3 is built from 14 residues. V gave up 6 bases and J gave up 9 bases; unmatched junction bases: 8.

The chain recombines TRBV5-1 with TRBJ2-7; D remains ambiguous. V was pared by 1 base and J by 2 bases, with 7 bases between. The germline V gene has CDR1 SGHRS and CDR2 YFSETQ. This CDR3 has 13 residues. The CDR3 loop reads CASSLRSTYEQYF. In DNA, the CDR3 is TGCGCCAGCAGCTTGCGGAGTACCTACGAGCAGTACTTC.

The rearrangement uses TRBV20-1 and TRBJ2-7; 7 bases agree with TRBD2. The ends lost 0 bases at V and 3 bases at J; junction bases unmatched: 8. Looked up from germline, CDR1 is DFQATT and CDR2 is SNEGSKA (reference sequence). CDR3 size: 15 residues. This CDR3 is CSARDRAGQGYEQYF. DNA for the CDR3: TGCAGTGCTAGAGATAGAGCGGGGCAGGGCTACGAGCAGTACTTC.

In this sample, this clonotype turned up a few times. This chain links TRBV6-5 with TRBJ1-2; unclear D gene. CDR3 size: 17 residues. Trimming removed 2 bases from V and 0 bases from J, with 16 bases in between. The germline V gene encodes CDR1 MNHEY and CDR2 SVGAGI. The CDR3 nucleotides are TGTGCCAGCAGTTACGCGAGTACTGGGTCAGCTAACTATGGCTACACCTTC. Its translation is CASSYASTGSANYGYTF.

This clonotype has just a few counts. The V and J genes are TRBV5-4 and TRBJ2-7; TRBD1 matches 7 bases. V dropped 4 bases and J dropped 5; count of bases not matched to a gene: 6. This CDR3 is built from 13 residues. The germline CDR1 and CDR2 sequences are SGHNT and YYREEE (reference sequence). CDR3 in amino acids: CASSATGVHEQYF. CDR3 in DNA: TGTGCCAGCAGCGCTACAGGGGTCCACGAGCAGTACTTC.

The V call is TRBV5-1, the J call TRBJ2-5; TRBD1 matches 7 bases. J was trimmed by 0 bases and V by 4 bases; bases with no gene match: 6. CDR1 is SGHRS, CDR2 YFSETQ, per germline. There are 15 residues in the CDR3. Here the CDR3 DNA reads TGCGCCAGCAGCGGAAAGACAGGGTACCAAGAGACCCAGTACTTC. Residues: CASSGKTGYQETQYF.

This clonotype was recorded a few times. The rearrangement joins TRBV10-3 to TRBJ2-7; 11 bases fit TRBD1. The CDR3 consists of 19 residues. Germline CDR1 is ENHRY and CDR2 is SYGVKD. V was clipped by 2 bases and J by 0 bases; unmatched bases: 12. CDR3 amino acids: CAISEGQGAPQFSSYEQYF. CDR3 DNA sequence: TGTGCCATCAGTGAGGGACAGGGGGCGCCTCAATTCAGCTCCTACGAGCAGTACTTC.

The CDR3 nucleotides read TGTGCCAGCTCCCAAAGACGGGGGCCGGAGACCCAGTACTTC. Its protein is CASSQRRGPETQYF. The V call is TRBV18, the J call TRBJ2-5; D possibly uses TRBD1 or TRBD2 (6 bases each). Germline CDR1 KGHSH, CDR2 LQKENI. This CDR3 region has 14 residues. V lost 6 bases and J lost 5, with 16 bases in between.

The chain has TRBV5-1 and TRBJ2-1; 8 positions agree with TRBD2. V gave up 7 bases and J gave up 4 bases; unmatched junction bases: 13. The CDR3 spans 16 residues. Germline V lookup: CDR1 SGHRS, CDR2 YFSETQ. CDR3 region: CASGPSGPRIYNEQFF. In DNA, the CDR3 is TGCGCCAGCGGACCTAGCGGGCCAAGAATATACAATGAGCAGTTCTTC.

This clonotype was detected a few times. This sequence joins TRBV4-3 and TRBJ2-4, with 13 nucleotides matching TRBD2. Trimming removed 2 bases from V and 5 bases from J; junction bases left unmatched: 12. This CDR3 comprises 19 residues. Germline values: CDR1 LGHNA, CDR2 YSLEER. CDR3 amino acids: CASSQTSGGARVTENIQYF. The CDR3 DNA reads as TGCGCCAGCAGCCAAACTAGCGGGGGGGCCCGAGTTACAGAAAACATTCAGTACTTC.